These 23 T cell receptor beta chains were all obtained from the same sample, sequenced in a study of T cells in Graves' hyperthyroidism and ophthalmopathy. What was amplified from RNA transcripts were TCR beta CDR3 regions. With the HTBI primer set, the TCR CDR3 went through a first round of RT-PCR. TCRdb re-analysed the multiplex PCR reads in MiXCR, keeping a single row per CDR3 protein. The sample comprises hundreds of thousands of distinct CDR3 sequences, around 42% of which are singletons, and roughly 8.2% rests with the top ten. Material: peripheral blood or thyroid tissue (not recorded which). Source of these receptors: a woman aged 18-30 years with Graves' hyperthyroidism.

The chain uses TRBV15 and TRBJ1-6; D is ambiguous. Germline lookup yields CDR1 LNHNV and CDR2 YYDKDF (reference sequence). V dropped 0 bases and J dropped 9 bases, with 15 bases sitting between them. The CDR3 is made up of 16 amino acids. Here the CDR3 reads CATSRDFMGEGSPLHF. The CDR3, as DNA: TGTGCCACCAGCAGAGACTTTATGGGCGAAGGTTCACCCCTCCACTTT. The full variable domain, rest sourced from reference TRBV15 and TRBJ1-6, is DAMVIQNPRYQVTQFGKPVTLSCSQTLNHNVMYWYQQKSSQAPKLLFHYYDKDFNNEADTPDNFQSRRPNTSFCFLDIRSPGLGDTAMYLCATSRDFMGEGSPLHFGNGTRLTVT.

This clonotype was counted many times. The chain carries TRBV2 and TRBJ1-5, with 10 bases identical to TRBD1. J gave up 7 bases and V 8 bases, and 8 bases lay outside the gene matches. The germline V gene encodes CDR1 SNHLY and CDR2 FYNNEI. The CDR3 length is 14 residues. CDR3 sequence reads: CASEPGQGIQPQHF. The CDR3 coding sequence is TGTGCCAGCGAACCGGGACAGGGGATACAGCCCCAGCATTTT.

In its sample, this clonotype was seen many times. The chain combines TRBV24-1 with TRBJ1-2; D is undetermined. The CDR3 spans 14 residues. Germline V gene lookup returns CDR1 KGHDR and CDR2 SFDVKD. V lost 0 bases and J 2 bases, leaving 6 bases between the germline ends. This chain's CDR3 is CATSDLDQNYGYTF. In DNA form, the CDR3 reads TGTGCCACCAGTGATTTGGATCAGAACTATGGCTACACCTTC.

V usage is TRBV4-1 and J usage is TRBJ1-2; maybe TRBD1 (5 bases). The CDR3 length is 15 residues. V lost 1 base, J lost 8 bases, and 17 bases lay in between. Per the germline V gene, CDR1 is MGHRA and CDR2 is YSYEKL. In DNA, the CDR3 is TGCGCCAGCAGCCAAGGAAGTGGCTCAAAGGGGGGCTACACCTTC. Its protein product is CASSQGSGSKGGYTF.

The chain joins TRBV2 to TRBJ2-7; TRBD1 matches 8 bases. CDR1 and CDR2 (germline): SNHLY, FYNNEI. The J segment lost 6 bases and the V segment lost 6 bases, leaving 10 bases of the junction unmatched. CDR3 length: 14 residues. This CDR3 reads CASSDRGWDGEQYF. CDR3 in DNA: TGTGCCAGCAGCGACAGGGGCTGGGATGGCGAGCAGTACTTC.

This clonotype was counted many times. This chain connects TRBV7-9 to TRBJ2-7; D might be TRBD1 or TRBD2, each matching 5 bases. Germline V lookup: CDR1 SEHNR, CDR2 FQNEAQ (reference sequence). V was shortened by 6 bases and J by 6 bases, with 18 bases between the two germline ends. This CDR3 is 14 amino acids long. CDR3 loop: CASSPGTVFGEQYF. CDR3 sequence (DNA): TGTGCCAGCAGTCCCGGGACCGTTTTCGGCGAGCAGTACTTC.

This clonotype was recorded at least ten times. This chain links TRBV2 with TRBJ1-2; perhaps TRBD1 as D (6 bases). The germline gives CDR1 SNHLY, CDR2 FYNNEI. V lost 0 bases and J 3 bases, leaving 14 bases between the germline ends. The CDR3 runs 16 residues. CDR3 coding DNA: TGTGCCAGCAGTGAAGCGTGGGGGGCGTCGGACTATGGCTACACCTTC. Its protein product is CASSEAWGASDYGYTF.

In its sample, this clonotype was seen many times. This CDR3 reads CASSFLGTGLETQYF. CDR3 coding DNA: TGTGCCAGCAGCTTCCTCGGGACAGGGTTGGAGACCCAGTACTTC. The chain employs TRBV7-2 and TRBJ2-5; 9 positions agree with TRBD1. The CDR3 is made up of 15 amino acids. V gave up 3 bases and J gave up 5 bases; unmatched junction bases: 7. CDR1 is SGHTA, CDR2 FQGNSA, per germline.

Many counts were recorded for this clonotype. V is TRBV14 and J is TRBJ2-7; D not resolved. V dropped 1 base and J dropped 12 bases, with 13 bases sitting between them. Germline loops: CDR1 SGHDN, CDR2 FVKESK. This CDR3 comprises 12 residues. CDR3 DNA sequence: TGTGCCAGCAGCCAAGCGGGCTACGAGGCGTACTTC. Translation: CASSQAGYEAYF.

This chain links TRBV19 with TRBJ1-3; the D gene is possibly TRBD1 (5 bases). Germline lookup yields CDR1 LNHDA and CDR2 SQIVND (reference sequence). This CDR3 is 15 amino acids long. V dropped 8 bases and J dropped 8 bases, with 22 bases sitting between them. This CDR3 reads CASHTRTSYGYTIYF. The CDR3 DNA follows: TGTGCCAGTCATACTCGGACAAGCTATGGCTACACCATATATTTT.

This clonotype was seen repeatedly, ten times or more. V gene TRBV24-1 combines with J gene TRBJ2-7; D perhaps matches TRBD2 (5 bases). The CDR3 contains 14 residues. V lost 3 bases and J lost 2, with 10 bases in between. Looked up from germline, CDR1 is KGHDR and CDR2 is SFDVKD. The CDR3 DNA sequence: TGTGCCACCAGTGATCCGGACTCAGCCTACGAGCAGTACTTC. It codes for CATSDPDSAYEQYF.

The V and J genes are TRBV2 and TRBJ2-3, with a tentative D call TRBD1 (6 bases). Trimming pared 3 bases from V and 7 bases from J, leaving 11 bases between. CDR3 length: 13 amino acids. The germline V gene encodes CDR1 SNHLY and CDR2 FYNNEI. The CDR3 DNA follows: TGTGCCAGCAGTGACCTGACAGGCCATACGCAGTATTTT. It codes for CASSDLTGHTQYF.

The chain employs TRBV20-1 and TRBJ1-5; D is ambiguous. CDR3 length equals 14 residues. Trimming took 0 bases from V and 5 from J, leaving 11 bases between them. Germline V CDR1 and CDR2: DFQATT, SNEGSKA (reference sequence). Here the CDR3 DNA reads TGCAGTGCTAGAGAACGGGGAGGAGATCAGCCCCAGCATTTT. It encodes CSARERGGDQPQHF.

About this clonotype: A much larger clone lies a single base off, so this may be a read error. The gene calls are TRBV2 and TRBJ1-1; 10 bases are shared with TRBD1. Germline CDR1 reads SNHLY; CDR2 reads FYNNEI. V lost 6 bases to trimming and J lost 4 bases; unmatched junction nucleotides: 2. The CDR3 loop spans 13 amino acids. CDR3 coding DNA: TGTGCCAGCAGCGGGACAGGGGTCACTGAAGCTTTCTTT. Its protein is CASSGTGVTEAFF. The complete variable domain, with remaining parts taken from reference TRBV2 and TRBJ1-1, reads EPEVTQTPSHQVTQMGQEVILRCVPISNHLYFYWYRQILGQKVEFLVSFYNNEISEKSEIFDDQFSVERPDGSNFTLKIRSTKLEDSAMYFCASSGTGVTEAFFGQGTRLTVV.

This clonotype was recorded many times. The V and J genes are TRBV7-6 and TRBJ2-7; 8 bases match TRBD1. Germline V gives CDR1 SGHVS, CDR2 FNYEAQ. Trimming cost V 2 bases and J 1 base; bases outside gene matches: 10. This CDR3 comprises 17 residues. In DNA, the CDR3 is TGTGCCAGCAGCTTACGTCGCCCTGGACAGGGATCCTACGAGCAGTACTTC. It specifies CASSLRRPGQGSYEQYF.

This clonotype was recorded once. A junction end diverges from the germline sequence, so it may reflect a read error. This chain links TRBV29-1 with TRBJ1-2; no clear D. CDR1 and CDR2 (germline): SQVTM, ANQGSEA. This CDR3 has 13 amino acids. CDR3 protein: CAWSVGSNYGYTF. DNA for the CDR3: TGTGCCTGGAGTGTAGGAAGTAACTATGGCTACACCTTC.

This chain connects TRBV15 to TRBJ2-7; no firm D call. The CDR3 spans 13 residues. The V end lost 0 bases, the J end lost 3 bases, and 6 bases lay between the germline ends. CDR1 and CDR2 from the germline V gene are LNHNV and YYDKDF (reference sequence). The CDR3 here is CATSRESSYEQYF. The DNA of the CDR3 is TGTGCCACCAGCAGAGAGTCTAGCTACGAGCAGTACTTC.

V usage is TRBV7-2 and J usage is TRBJ2-5; 9 bases are shared with TRBD1. Germline V gene data show CDR1 as SGHTA and CDR2 as FQGNSA. The CDR3 totals 16 residues. V lost 5 bases to trimming and J lost 5 bases; unmatched junction nucleotides: 12. CDR3 sequence (DNA): TGTGCCAGCAGCCAAGATATCGGCGGGACAGGGGAGACCCAGTACTTC. This encodes CASSQDIGGTGETQYF.

Concerning this clonotype: Possible read error: a much larger clone is one base away. This sequence joins TRBV19 and TRBJ1-6, with D perhaps matching TRBD1 (5 bases). CDR1 and CDR2 (germline): LNHDA, SQIVND (reference sequence). The CDR3 is made up of 13 amino acids. V was pared by 7 bases and J by 10 bases, with 14 bases between. This chain's CDR3 is CASTQGPGSPLHF. The CDR3 bases are TGTGCCAGTACCCAGGGCCCTGGATCACCCCTCCACTTT. Supplemented by reference TRBV19 and TRBJ1-6, the full variable domain reads DGGITQSPKYLFRKEGQNVTLSCEQNLNHDAMYWYRQDPGQGLRLIYYSQIVNDFQKGDIAEGYSVSREKKESFPLTVTSAQKNPTAFYLCASTQGPGSPLHFGNGTRLTVT.

The J gene is TRBJ1-1, the V gene TRBV25-1; D is possibly TRBD1 (5 bases). This CDR3 is 11 amino acids long. The V and J ends lost 9 bases and 1 base respectively, with 6 bases between them. Germline-derived CDR1 and CDR2 are MGHDK and SYGVNS. The CDR3 sequence: CARQANTEAFF. In DNA form, the CDR3 reads TGTGCCAGACAGGCGAACACTGAAGCTTTCTTT.

The genes are TRBV7-2 and TRBJ1-1; 7 nucleotides agree with TRBD1. The CDR3 has 15 residues. J gave up 0 bases and V 5 bases, and 6 bases lay outside the gene matches. The germline V gene has CDR1 SGHTA and CDR2 FQGNSA. This chain's CDR3 is CASSLDRTLNTEAFF. CDR3 coding DNA: TGTGCCAGCAGCCTGGACAGGACACTGAACACTGAAGCTTTCTTT.

This clonotype was detected many times. V is TRBV29-1 and J is TRBJ2-5, with 8 positions matching TRBD2. The CDR3 sequence is 14 residues long. The ends lost 6 bases at V and 0 bases at J; junction bases unmatched: 6. The germline V gene encodes CDR1 SQVTM and CDR2 ANQGSEA. This CDR3 is CSVAALADQETQYF. Here the CDR3 DNA reads TGCAGCGTAGCCGCACTAGCGGACCAAGAGACCCAGTACTTC.

There are many counts of this clonotype. The rearrangement uses TRBV24-1 and TRBJ2-7, with a possible D match to TRBD1 (5 bases). CDR3 length: 13 amino acids. V lost 4 bases and J lost 5, with 11 bases in between. From germline, CDR1 is KGHDR and CDR2 SFDVKD. CDR3 sequence: CATSDPGFNEQYF. CDR3 coding DNA: TGTGCCACCAGTGACCCAGGGTTCAACGAGCAGTACTTC.